This record looks at one TCR beta chain sequence and its context. What it binds is unknown. The CDR3 is made up of 17 amino acids. CDR1 MDHEN and CDR2 SYDVKM come from the germline V gene. V was cut by 6 bases and J by 2 bases, with 22 bases left in between. Sequenced by immunoSEQ multiplex PCR; TCRdb stores in-frame clones only, minus some. The sample lists around 30,000 clones; around 81% were seen once. This record comes from a study of STAT5B mutations in CD4+ large granular lymphocyte leukemia. Study-wide points: Patient CD4-sorted repertoires stayed more clonal than healthy ones after leukemic-clone removal.

Specimen: CD4+ T cells from blood buffy coats. This clonotype originated in a human donor in good health. The chain employs TRBV28 and TRBJ2-5; no reliable D call. This CDR3 is CASSQRWGQPSQETQYF. CDR3 coding DNA: TGTGCCAGCAGCCAAAGGTGGGGTCAACCATCTCAAGAGACCCAGTACTTC.